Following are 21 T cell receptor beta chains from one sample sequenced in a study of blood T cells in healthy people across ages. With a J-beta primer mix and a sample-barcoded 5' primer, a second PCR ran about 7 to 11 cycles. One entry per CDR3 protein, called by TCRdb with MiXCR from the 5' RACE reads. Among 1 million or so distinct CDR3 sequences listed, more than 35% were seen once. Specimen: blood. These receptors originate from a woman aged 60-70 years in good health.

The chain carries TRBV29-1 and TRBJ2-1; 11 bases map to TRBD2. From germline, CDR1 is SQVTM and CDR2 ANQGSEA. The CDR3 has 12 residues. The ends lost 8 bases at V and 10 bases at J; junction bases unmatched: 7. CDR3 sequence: CSTTSGIGEQFF. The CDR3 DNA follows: TGCAGCACGACTAGCGGGATCGGAGAGCAGTTCTTC.

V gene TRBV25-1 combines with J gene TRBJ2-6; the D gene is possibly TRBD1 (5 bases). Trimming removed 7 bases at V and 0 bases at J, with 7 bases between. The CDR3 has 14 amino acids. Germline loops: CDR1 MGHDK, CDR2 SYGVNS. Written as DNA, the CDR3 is TGTGCCAGCACCGACAGCTCTGGGGCCAACGTCCTGACTTTC. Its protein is CASTDSSGANVLTF.

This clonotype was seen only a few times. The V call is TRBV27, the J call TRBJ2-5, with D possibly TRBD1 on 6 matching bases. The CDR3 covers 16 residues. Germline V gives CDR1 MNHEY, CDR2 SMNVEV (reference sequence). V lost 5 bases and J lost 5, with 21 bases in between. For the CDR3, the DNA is TGTGCCAGCAGTCGACTCCAGGGGAAGGGATTGGAGACCCAGTACTTC. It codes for CASSRLQGKGLETQYF.

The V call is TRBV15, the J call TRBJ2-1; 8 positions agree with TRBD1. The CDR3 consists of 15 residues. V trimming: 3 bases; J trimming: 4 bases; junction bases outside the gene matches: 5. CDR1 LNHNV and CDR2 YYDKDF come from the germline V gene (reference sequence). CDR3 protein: CATSSGGQGYNEQFF. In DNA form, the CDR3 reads TGTGCCACCAGCAGCGGCGGACAGGGTTACAATGAGCAGTTCTTC.

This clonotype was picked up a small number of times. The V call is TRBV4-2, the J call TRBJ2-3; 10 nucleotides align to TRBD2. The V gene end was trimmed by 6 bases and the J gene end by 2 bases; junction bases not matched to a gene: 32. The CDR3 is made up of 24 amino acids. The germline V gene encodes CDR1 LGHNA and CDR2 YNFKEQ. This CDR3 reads CASRHRAAGPGLADHSPSTDTQYF. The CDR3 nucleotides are TGTGCCAGCAGACACCGCGCGGCAGGTCCCGGACTAGCGGACCACTCACCATCCACAGATACGCAGTATTTT.

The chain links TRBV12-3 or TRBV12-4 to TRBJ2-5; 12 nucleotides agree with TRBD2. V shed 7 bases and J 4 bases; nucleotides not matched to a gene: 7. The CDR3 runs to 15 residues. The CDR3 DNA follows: TGTGCCAGCACCCAGCTGGGACTAGCGGGAGAGACCCAGTACTTC. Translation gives CASTQLGLAGETQYF.

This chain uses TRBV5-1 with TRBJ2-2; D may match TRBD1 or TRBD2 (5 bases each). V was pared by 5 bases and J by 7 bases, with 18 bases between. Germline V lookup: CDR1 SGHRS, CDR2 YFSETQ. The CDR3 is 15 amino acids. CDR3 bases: TGCGCCAGCAGGGCCCGACAGAGGGGAGACGGGGAGCTGTTTTTT. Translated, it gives CASRARQRGDGELFF.

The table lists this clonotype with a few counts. The CDR3 sequence: CASSLRIDAETQYF. For the CDR3, the DNA is TGTGCCAGCAGCCTCAGGATAGATGCAGAGACCCAGTACTTC. The rearrangement joins TRBV6-6 to TRBJ2-5; no definite D call. The CDR3 has 14 amino acids. Germline V gene data show CDR1 as MNHNY and CDR2 as SVGAGI (reference sequence). V was cut by 6 bases and J by 4 bases, with 15 bases left in between.

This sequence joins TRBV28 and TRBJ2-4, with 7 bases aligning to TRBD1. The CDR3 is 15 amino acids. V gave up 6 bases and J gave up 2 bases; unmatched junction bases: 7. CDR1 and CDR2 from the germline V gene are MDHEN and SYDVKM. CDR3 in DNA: TGTGCCAGCAGAGGACTGGGACAGACCAAAAACATTCAGTACTTC. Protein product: CASRGLGQTKNIQYF.

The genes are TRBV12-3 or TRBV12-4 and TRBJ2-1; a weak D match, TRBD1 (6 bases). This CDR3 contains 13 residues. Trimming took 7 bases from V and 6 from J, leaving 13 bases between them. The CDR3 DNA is TGTGCCAGCAAACAGGGTGGGGGCAATGAGCAGTTCTTC. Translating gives CASKQGGGNEQFF.

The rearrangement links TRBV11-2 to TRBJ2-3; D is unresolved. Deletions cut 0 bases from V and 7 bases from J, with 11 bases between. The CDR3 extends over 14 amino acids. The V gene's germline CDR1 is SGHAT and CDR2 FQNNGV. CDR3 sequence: CASSLDRFANTQYF. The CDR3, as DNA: TGTGCCAGCAGCTTAGACCGCTTTGCAAATACGCAGTATTTT.

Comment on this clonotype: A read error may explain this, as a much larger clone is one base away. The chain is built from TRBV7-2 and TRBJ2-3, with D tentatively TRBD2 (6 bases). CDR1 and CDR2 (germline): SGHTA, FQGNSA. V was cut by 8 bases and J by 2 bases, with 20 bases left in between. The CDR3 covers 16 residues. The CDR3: CASGSGSGLNTDTQYF. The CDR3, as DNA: TGTGCCAGCGGCTCAGGGTCGGGACTTAACACAGATACGCAGTATTTT.

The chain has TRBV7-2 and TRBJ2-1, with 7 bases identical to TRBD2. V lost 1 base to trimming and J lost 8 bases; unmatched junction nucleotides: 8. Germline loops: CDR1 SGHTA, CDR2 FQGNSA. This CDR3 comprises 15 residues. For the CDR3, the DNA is TGTGCCAGCAGCTTAGTAGGCGGGAGAACCCATGAGCAGTTCTTC. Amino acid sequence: CASSLVGGRTHEQFF.

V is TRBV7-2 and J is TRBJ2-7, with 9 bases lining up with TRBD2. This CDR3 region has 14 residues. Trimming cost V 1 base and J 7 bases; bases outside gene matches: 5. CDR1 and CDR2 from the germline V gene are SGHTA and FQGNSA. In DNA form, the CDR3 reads TGTGCCAGCAGCTTAGTTGCTAGCGGGATAGAGCAGTACTTC. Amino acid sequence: CASSLVASGIEQYF. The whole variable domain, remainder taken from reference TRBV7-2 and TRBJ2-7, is GAGVSQSPSNKVTEKGKDVELRCDPISGHTALYWYRQSLGQGLEFLIYFQGNSAPDKSGLPSDRFSAERTGGSVSTLTIQRTQQEDSAVYLCASSLVASGIEQYFGPGTRLTVT.

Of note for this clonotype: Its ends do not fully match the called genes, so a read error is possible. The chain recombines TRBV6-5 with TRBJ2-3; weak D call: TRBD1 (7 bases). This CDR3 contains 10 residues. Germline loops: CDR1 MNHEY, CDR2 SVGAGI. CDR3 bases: TGTACCAGCAGGGGGGCTGCGCAGTATTTT. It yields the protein CTSRGAAQYF.

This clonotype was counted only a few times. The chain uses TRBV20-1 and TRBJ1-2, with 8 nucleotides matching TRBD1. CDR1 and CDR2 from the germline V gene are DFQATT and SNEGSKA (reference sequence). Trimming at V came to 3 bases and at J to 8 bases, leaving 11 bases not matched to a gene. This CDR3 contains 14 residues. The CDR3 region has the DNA TGCAGTGCTAGGGACGGCAGGGGGCTGGGCGGCTACACCTTC. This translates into CSARDGRGLGGYTF.

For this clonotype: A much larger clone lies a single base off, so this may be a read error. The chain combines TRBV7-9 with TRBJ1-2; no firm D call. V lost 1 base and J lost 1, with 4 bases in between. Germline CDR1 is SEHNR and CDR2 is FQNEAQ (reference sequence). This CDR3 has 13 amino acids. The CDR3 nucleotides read TGTGCCAGCAGCTTAGGGGTTAACTATGGCTACACCTTC. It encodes CASSLGVNYGYTF.

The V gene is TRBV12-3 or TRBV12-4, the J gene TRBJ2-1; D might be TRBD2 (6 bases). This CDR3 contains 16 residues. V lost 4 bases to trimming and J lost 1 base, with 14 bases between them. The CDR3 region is CASSSLGGGSYNEQFF. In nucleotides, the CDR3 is TGTGCCAGCAGTTCTCTGGGAGGAGGGTCCTACAATGAGCAGTTCTTC.

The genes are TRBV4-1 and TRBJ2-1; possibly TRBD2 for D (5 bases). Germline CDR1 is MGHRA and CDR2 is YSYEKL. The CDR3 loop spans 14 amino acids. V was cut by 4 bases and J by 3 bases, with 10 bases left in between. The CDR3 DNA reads TGCGCCAGCAGCCCCCGGGCGGGCTACAATGAGCAGTTCTTC. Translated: CASSPRAGYNEQFF.

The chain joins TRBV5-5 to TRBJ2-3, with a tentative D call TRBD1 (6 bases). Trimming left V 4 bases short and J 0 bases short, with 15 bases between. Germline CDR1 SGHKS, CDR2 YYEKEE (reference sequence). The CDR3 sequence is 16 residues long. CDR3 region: CASSQVGTLSTDTQYF. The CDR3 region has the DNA TGTGCCAGCAGCCAGGTTGGGACACTTAGCACAGATACGCAGTATTTT.

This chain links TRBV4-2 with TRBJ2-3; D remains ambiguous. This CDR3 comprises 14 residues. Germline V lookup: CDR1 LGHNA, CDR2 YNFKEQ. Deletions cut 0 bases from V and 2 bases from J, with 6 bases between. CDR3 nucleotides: TGTGCCAGCAGCCAAGAATTATTCACAGATACGCAGTATTTT. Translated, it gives CASSQELFTDTQYF.